The sequence of this T cell receptor (beta chain) was determined in a study of blood T cell repertoires in COVID-19. About the study: COVID-19 samples, acute and convalescent, were from the United States, Italy and Spain. PBMCs, B-cell-depleted T cells, or T cells provided the cDNA or gDNA that made up the material.

Authors' analysis steps: Reference gene primer amplification gave estimated nucleated cell counts. Profiling relied on immunoSEQ multiplex PCR, and the TCRdb table lists in-frame clones only, not all of them. V and J calls and clone size are copied from that table; D and trimming were computed from the DNA. This table has 230,000 or so clones, approximately 80% appearing once. The CDR3 totals 13 residues. The junction had 7 bases not matched to a gene; V was cut back by 5 bases and J by 7 bases. CDR1 SGHTA and CDR2 FQGNSA come from the germline V gene. The source of this sequence is a middle-aged man who had recovered from COVID-19. This chain joins TRBV7-2 and TRBJ2-5, with 7 bases that match TRBD1. The sample was peripheral blood. CDR3 bases: TGTGCCAGCAGCCCGAGGGACAGCTCGACCCAGTACTTC. Encoded protein: CASSPRDSSTQYF.